This TCR beta chain was recovered during a study of T-cell reconstitution after alpha-beta-depleted transplantation in children (dated by TCRdb to between 2015 and 2016). For the wider study: The study quantitatively tracked T-cell immune reconstitution after TCRalphabeta/CD19-depleted allogeneic hematopoietic cell transplantation in children using TCR repertoire profiling.

This clonotype was seen many times. Its cognate antigen has yet to be identified. It has no much larger one-base neighbor in the sample; base qualities were not kept. The library was built by means of PCR. TCRdb lists the instrument as Illumina HiSeq 2500. To normalize quantification of the TCRbeta repertoire, the TCR libraries were built with molecular barcoding that relied on unique molecular identifiers. TCRdb took the public reads, trimmed them with fastp at Q25, ran MiXCR for clone calling and kept in-frame beta chains. Each record represents a unique CDR3 protein, reported with the most common genes and DNA among its rows. Recorded for this sample are 150,000 to 200,000 distinct CDR3 sequences; roughly 6.3% of them occurred a single time. The leading ten clones occupy 4.5% to 5.5% of the sample. Read against the paper, the sample's treatment or condition label means: allogeneic hematopoietic cell transplantation with graft depleted of TCRalphabeta T cells and CD19 B cells. The children who served as transplant recipients had been given grafts of TCRalphabeta/CD19-depleted allogeneic hematopoietic cells.

Spanning cysteine to phenylalanine, the CDR3 consists of 18 amino acids. CDR3 DNA is the only sequence kept; it has 54 bases, read in frame from the first base. The germline V gene supplies CDR1 SQVTM and CDR2 ANQGSEA. V trim: 3 bases; J trim: 1 base; unmatched bases: 18. General study outcomes and caveats: About two months after transplant, the apparently early recovery of alphabetaT-cell counts reportedly depended on just several hundred clones that had expanded rapidly and came from non-depleted graft cells. In some patients, the high TCRbeta diversity seen at day 60 was put down to recipient T cells and intrathymic progenitors that had survived conditioning. Over the following months the frequencies of hyperexpanded clones went down, and after one year T-cell counts and TCRbeta diversity were mostly credited to newly produced T cells.

This TCR derives from a girl younger than two with combined immunodeficiency, due to receive a stem cell transplant. Sequenced here: PBMCs, sampled before TCRalphabeta/CD19-depleted stem cell transplant. This chain joins TRBV29-1 to TRBJ2-7; TRBD2 aligns with 7 central bases. The DNA sequence follows: TGCAGCGTTGAGGGGGGGAGTGGGCTAGCGGAGGCGTCCTACGAGCAGTACTTC. Its protein product is CSVEGGSGLAEASYEQYF.